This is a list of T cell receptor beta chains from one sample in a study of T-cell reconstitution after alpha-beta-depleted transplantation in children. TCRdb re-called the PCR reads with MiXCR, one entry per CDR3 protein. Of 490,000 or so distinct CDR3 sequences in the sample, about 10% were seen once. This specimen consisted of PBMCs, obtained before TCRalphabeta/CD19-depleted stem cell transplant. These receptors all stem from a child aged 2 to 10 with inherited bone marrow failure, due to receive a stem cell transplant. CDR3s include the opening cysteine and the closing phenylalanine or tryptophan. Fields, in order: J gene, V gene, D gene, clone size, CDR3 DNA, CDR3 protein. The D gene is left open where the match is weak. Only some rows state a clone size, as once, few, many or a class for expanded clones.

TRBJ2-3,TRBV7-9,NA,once,TGTGACAGCAGCTTAGAAGACACAGATACGCAGTATTTT,CDSSLEDTDTQYF
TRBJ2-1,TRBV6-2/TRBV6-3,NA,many,TGTGCCAGCAGTTACAGTGCAGGGAACCCTAACAGTGAGCAGTTCTTC,CASSYSAGNPNSEQFF
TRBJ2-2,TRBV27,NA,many,TGTGCCAGCAGTATTCCGTGGGGATCTGGGGAGCTGTTTTTT,CASSIPWGSGELFF
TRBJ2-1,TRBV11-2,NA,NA,TGTGCCAGCAGCTTAGAACGGCTCTACTACAATGAGCAGTTCTTC,CASSLERLYYNEQFF
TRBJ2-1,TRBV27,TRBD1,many,TGTGCCAGCAGTGTGGACAGGGGGCCCCCCTTTCTATACAATGAGCAGTTCTTC,CASSVDRGPPFLYNEQFF
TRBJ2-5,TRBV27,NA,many,TGTGCCAGCAGCCCTGGGGGATCCCAAGAGACCCAGTACTTC,CASSPGGSQETQYF
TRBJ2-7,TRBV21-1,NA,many,TGTGCCAGCAGCAAAGGGGAGAGACTGAGAGAAAGTGACTACGAGCAGTACTTC,CASSKGERLRESDYEQYF
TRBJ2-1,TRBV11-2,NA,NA,TGTGCCAGCAGCTTTCGGACAAGCTACAATGAGCAGTTCTTC,CASSFRTSYNEQFF
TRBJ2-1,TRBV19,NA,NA,TGTGCCAGTAGTATAGGAAGGGCGGGACGGTCCTACAATGAGCAGTTCTTC,CASSIGRAGRSYNEQFF
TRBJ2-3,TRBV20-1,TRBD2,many,TGCAGTGCTTCACCGACTAGCGCGGATACGCAGTATTTT,CSASPTSADTQYF
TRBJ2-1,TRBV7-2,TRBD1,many,TGTGCCAGCAGCCGGCGGACAGGGAATGGTGAGCAGTTCTTC,CASSRRTGNGEQFF
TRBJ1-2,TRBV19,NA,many,TGTGCCAGTAGTATAGTCGAAGGACGTGGCTACACCTTC,CASSIVEGRGYTF
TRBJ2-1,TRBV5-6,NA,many,TGTGCCAGCAGCTTATCGGGGGGCAGTGAGCAGTTCTTC,CASSLSGGSEQFF
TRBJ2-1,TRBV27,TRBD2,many,TGTGCCAGCAGAAAACTAGCGGAGGGATTACATGAGCAGTTCTTC,CASRKLAEGLHEQFF
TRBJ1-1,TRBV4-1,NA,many,TGCGCCAGCAGCCGGTGGGACGGGAACACTGAAGCTTTCTTT,CASSRWDGNTEAFF
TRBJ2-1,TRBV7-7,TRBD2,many,TGTGCCAGCAGCTTAGCGGCGGCGGGAGAGTCCTACAATGAGCAGTTCTTC,CASSLAAAGESYNEQFF
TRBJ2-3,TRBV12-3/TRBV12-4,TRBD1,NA,TGTGCCAGTTCGGCAGGGGGCCCAGATACGCAGTATTTT,CASSAGGPDTQYF
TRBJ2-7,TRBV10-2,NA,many,TGCGCCAGCAGGCCCCTGACGCTTTACGAGCAGTACTTC,CASRPLTLYEQYF
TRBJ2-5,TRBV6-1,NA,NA,TGTGCCAGCAGCCCGAATCAGGGGCCCTATCAAGAGACCCAGTACTTC,CASSPNQGPYQETQYF
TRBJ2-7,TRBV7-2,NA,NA,TGTGCCAGCAGCTTAGGCAGGGTCTACGAGCAGTACTTC,CASSLGRVYEQYF
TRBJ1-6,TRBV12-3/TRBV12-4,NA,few,TGTGCCAGCAACACGTCAATTCGGCATTATAATTCACCCCTCCACTTT,CASNTSIRHYNSPLHF
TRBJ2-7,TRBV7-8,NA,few,TGTGCCAGCAGCCCCTCCCTGGGAAGGAGCTCCTACGAGCAGTACTTC,CASSPSLGRSSYEQYF
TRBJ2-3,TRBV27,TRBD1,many,TGTGCCAGCAGTTTATCGGACAGGGGCACAGATACGCAGTATTTT,CASSLSDRGTDTQYF
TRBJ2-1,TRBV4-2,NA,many,TGTGCCAGCAGCCAAGTACTCCTAACCTACAATGAGCAGTTCTTC,CASSQVLLTYNEQFF
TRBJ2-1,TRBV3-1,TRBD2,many,TGTGCCAGCAGCCAAGATGGGTCTAGCGGGAACCCCCTAAATGAGCAGTTCTTC,CASSQDGSSGNPLNEQFF
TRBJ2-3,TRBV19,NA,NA,TGTGCCAGTAGCCGAAGGAGGGTAGGGCGCACAGATACGCAGTATTTT,CASSRRRVGRTDTQYF
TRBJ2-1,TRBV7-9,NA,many,TGTGCCAGCAGCTTAGCTCCTAGCGCTTACAATGAGCAGTTCTTC,CASSLAPSAYNEQFF
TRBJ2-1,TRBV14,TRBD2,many,TGTGCCAGCAGCCGGACTAGCGGGAGCAATGAGCAGTTCTTC,CASSRTSGSNEQFF
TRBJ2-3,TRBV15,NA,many,TGTGCCACCAGCAGAGGATCAATCCTTAGCACAGATACGCAGTATTTT,CATSRGSILSTDTQYF
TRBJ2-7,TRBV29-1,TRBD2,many,TGCAGCGTTTCGGGAGGGGACCAAGGAAACTACGAGCAGTACTTC,CSVSGGDQGNYEQYF
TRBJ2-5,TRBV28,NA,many,TGTGCCAGCAGCCGGGCGGGCAGGGAAGAGACCCAGTACTTC,CASSRAGREETQYF
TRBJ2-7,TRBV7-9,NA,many,TGTGCCAGCAGCCAGACTAGTTCCGAGCAGTACTTC,CASSQTSSEQYF
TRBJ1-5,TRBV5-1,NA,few,TGCGCCAGCAGCTTGGGCCCTTACGGCAATCAGCCCCAGCATTTT,CASSLGPYGNQPQHF
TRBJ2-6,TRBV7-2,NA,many,TGTGCCAGCGACACCAGGGGAGGGGCCAACGTCCTGACTTTC,CASDTRGGANVLTF
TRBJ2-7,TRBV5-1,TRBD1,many,TGCGCCAGCAGCTGGACTCAGGGGGCCGGCGAGCAGTACTTC,CASSWTQGAGEQYF
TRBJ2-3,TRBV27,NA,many,TGTGCCAGCAGTCAGTTACCCGGGACTCGCTCTAGCACAGATACGCAGTATTTT,CASSQLPGTRSSTDTQYF
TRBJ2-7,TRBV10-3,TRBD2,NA,TGTGCCATCTACCGGGGGGGACCCTACGAGCAGTACTTC,CAIYRGGPYEQYF
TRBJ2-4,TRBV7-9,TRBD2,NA,TGTGCCAGCAGCATCGAGACTAGCGGGGGCAACATTCAGTACTTC,CASSIETSGGNIQYF
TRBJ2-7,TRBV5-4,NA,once,TGTGCCAGCAGCAGATCAGGGGTCTACGAGCAGTACTTC,CASSRSGVYEQYF
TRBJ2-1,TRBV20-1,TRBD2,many,TGCAGTGCTAGAGATTCGTATGGGTTAGGACTAGCGGGAGAGGAGCAGTTCTTC,CSARDSYGLGLAGEEQFF
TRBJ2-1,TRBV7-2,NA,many,TGTGCCAGCAGCTTAGATAGGGGGTACCATGAGCAGTTCTTC,CASSLDRGYHEQFF
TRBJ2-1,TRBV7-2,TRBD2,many,TGTGCCAGCAGCTTAGTGGGACTAGTCTCCTACAATGAGCAGTTCTTC,CASSLVGLVSYNEQFF